This T cell receptor (beta chain) was captured in a study of response to subunit inactivated influenza vaccine. Points from the study as a whole: The study's authors posited that every seasonal influenza vaccination enlists few new T cells.

The V gene's germline CDR1 is SGHRS and CDR2 YFSETQ. The V and J ends lost 1 base and 3 bases respectively, with 14 bases between them. This CDR3 is built from 15 residues. This clonotype was detected a few times. Its target is not known. TCRdb passed the RT-PCR reads through MiXCR, listing each CDR3 protein once. Counted here are roughly 670,000 distinct CDR3 sequences, around 15% occurring once; the ten biggest clones make up 7.5% to 9%. The sequence derives from a man aged 45-65 years who received an inactivated influenza vaccine. The V and J genes are TRBV5-1 and TRBJ2-7, with D possibly matching TRBD1 (6 bases). Sequences were derived from PBMCs from blood, sampled approximately 15 days before vaccination. CDR3 amino acids: CASSLSVGRGYEQYF. The DNA of the CDR3 is TGCGCCAGCAGCTTGTCCGTCGGCAGGGGCTACGAGCAGTACTTC.